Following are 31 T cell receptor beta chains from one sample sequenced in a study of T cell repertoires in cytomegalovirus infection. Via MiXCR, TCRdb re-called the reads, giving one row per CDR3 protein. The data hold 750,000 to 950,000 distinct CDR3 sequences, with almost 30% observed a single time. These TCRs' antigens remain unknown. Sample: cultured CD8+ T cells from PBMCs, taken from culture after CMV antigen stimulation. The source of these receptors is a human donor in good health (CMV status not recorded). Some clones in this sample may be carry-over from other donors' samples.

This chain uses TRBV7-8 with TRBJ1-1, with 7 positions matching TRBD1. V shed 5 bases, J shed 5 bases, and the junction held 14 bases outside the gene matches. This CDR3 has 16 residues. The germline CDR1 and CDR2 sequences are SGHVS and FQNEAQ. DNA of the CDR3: TGTGCCAGCAGCCCATACCGACAGGGAATAAAGACTGAAGCTTTCTTT. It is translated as CASSPYRQGIKTEAFF.

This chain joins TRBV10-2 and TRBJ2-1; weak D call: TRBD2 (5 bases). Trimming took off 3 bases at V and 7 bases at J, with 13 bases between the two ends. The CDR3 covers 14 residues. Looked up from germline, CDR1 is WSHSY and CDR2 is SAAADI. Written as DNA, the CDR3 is TGCGCCAGCAGTGATTTGGGAGCGCGGAATGAGCAGTTCTTC. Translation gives CASSDLGARNEQFF.

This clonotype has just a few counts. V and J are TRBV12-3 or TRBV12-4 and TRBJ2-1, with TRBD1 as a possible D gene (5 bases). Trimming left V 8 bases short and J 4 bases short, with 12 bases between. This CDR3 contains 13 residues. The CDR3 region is CASERGSYNEQFF. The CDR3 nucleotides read TGTGCCAGCGAAAGGGGATCTTACAATGAGCAGTTCTTC.

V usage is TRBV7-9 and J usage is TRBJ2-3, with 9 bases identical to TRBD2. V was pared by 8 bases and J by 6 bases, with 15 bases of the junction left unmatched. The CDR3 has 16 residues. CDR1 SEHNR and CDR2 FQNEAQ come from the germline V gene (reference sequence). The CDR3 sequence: CASSPIIAGALDTQYF. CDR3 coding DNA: TGTGCCAGCTCACCTATAATAGCGGGGGCATTGGATACGCAGTATTTT.

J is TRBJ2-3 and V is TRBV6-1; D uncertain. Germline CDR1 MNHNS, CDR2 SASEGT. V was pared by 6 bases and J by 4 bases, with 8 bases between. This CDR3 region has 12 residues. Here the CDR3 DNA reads TGTGCCAGCAGCGCCGACGCAGATACGCAGTATTTT. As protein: CASSADADTQYF.

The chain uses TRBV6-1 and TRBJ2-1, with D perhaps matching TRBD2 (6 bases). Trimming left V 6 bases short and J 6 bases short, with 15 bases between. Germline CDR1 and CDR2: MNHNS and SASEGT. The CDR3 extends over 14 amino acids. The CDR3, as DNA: TGTGCCAGCAGGGACTACCCGGGGCTCAATGAGCAGTTCTTC. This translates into CASRDYPGLNEQFF.

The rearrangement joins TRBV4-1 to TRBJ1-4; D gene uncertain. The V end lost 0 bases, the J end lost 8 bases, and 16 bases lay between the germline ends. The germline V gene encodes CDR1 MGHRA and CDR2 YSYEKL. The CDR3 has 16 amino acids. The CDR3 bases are TGCGCCAGCAGCCAAGATTTATCCCTACGAGAGGAAAAACTGTTTTTT. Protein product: CASSQDLSLREEKLFF.

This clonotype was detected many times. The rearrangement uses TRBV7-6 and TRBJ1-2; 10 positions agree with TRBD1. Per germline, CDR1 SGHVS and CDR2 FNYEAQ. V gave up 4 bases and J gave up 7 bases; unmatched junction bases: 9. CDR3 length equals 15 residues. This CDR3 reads CASSSPGTGVLGYTF. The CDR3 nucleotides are TGTGCCAGCAGCTCGCCGGGGACAGGGGTTCTTGGCTACACCTTC. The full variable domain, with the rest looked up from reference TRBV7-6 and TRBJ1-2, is GAGVSQSPRYKVTKRGQDVALRCDPISGHVSLYWYRQALGQGPEFLTYFNYEAQQDKSGLPNDRFSAERPEGSISTLTIQRTEQRDSAMYRCASSSPGTGVLGYTFGSGTRLTVV.

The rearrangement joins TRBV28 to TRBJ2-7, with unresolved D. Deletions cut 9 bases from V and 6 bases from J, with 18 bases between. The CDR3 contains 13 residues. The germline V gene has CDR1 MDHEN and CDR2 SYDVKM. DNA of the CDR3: TGTGCCAGTAGACCCCTAACGTCGCTCGAGCAGTACGTC. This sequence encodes CASRPLTSLEQYV.

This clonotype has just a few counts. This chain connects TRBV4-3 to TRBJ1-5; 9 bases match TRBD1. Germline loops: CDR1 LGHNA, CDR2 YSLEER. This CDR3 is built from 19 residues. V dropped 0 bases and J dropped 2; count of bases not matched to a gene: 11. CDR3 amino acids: CASSQEVGQGLMGNQPQHF. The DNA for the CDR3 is TGCGCCAGCAGCCAAGAGGTCGGACAGGGGCTAATGGGCAATCAGCCCCAGCATTTT.

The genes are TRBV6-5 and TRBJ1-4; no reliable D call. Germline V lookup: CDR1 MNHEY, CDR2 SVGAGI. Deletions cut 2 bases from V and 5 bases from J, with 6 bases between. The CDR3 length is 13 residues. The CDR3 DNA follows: TGTGCCAGCAGTTACGGAAGCAATGAAAAACTGTTTTTT. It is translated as CASSYGSNEKLFF.

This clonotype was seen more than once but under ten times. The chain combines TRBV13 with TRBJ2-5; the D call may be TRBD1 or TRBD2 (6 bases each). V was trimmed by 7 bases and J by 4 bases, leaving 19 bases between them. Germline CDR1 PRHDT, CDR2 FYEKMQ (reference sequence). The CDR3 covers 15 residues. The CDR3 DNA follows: TGTGCCAGCACAAAGATGGGGGGCGCGGTAGAGACCCAGTACTTC. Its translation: CASTKMGGAVETQYF.

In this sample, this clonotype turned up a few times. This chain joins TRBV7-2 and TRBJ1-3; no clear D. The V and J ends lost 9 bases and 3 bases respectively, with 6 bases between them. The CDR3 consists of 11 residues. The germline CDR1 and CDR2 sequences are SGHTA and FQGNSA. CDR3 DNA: TGTGCCAGTTTCATTGGAAACACCATATATTTT. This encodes CASFIGNTIYF.

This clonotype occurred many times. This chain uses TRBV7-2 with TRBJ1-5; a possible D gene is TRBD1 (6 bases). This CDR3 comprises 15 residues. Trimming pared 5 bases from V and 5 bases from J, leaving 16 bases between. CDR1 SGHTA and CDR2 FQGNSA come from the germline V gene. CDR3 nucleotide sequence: TGTGCCAGCAGCATTAACAGGGCCGGCGATCAGCCCCAGCATTTT. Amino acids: CASSINRAGDQPQHF.

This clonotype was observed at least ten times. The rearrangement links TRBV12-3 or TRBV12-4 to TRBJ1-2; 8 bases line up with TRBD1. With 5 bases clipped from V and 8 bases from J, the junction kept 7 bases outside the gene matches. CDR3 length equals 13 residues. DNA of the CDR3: TGTGCCAGCAGTCAGGACAGGGCTGGAGGCTACACCTTC. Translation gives CASSQDRAGGYTF.

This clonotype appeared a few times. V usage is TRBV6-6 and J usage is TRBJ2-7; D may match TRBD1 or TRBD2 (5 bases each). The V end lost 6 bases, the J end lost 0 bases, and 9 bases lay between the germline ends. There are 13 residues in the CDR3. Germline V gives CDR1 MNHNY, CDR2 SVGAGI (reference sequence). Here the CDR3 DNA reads TGTGCCAGCAGGGGGACGGACTCCTACGAGCAGTACGTC. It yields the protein CASRGTDSYEQYV.

The CDR3 nucleotides read TGCAGTGCTAGTTGGGATCTTCAGGCAAAGACCCAGTACTTC. The encoded protein is CSASWDLQAKTQYF. The chain recombines TRBV20-1 with TRBJ2-5; D uncertain. The CDR3 covers 14 residues. Per germline, CDR1 DFQATT and CDR2 SNEGSKA (reference sequence). V gave up 3 bases and J gave up 6 bases, with 17 bases separating them.

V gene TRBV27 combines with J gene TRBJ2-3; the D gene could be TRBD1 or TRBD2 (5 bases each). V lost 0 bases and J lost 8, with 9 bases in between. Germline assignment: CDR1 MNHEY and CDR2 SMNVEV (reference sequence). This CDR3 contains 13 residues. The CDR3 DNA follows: TGTGCCAGCAGTTTATCCAGGGCGGGTACGCAGTATTTT. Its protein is CASSLSRAGTQYF.

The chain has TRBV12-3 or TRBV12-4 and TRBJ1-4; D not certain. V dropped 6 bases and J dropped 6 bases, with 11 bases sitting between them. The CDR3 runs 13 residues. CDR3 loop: CASRFVGDEKLFF. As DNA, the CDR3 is TGTGCCAGCAGGTTCGTGGGAGATGAAAAACTGTTTTTT.

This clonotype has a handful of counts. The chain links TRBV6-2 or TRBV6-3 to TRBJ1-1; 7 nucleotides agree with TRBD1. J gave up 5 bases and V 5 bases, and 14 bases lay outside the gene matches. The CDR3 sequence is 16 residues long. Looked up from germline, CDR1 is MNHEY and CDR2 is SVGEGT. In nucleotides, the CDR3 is TGTGCCAGCAGTCCATTTCAACTAACAGGGGATACTGAAGCTTTCTTT. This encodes CASSPFQLTGDTEAFF.

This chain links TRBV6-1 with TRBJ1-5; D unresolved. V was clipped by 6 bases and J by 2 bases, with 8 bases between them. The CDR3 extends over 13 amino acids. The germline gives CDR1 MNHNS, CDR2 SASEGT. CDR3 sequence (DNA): TGTGCCAGCAGCGGGTTGGGCAATCAGCCCCAGCATTTT. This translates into CASSGLGNQPQHF.

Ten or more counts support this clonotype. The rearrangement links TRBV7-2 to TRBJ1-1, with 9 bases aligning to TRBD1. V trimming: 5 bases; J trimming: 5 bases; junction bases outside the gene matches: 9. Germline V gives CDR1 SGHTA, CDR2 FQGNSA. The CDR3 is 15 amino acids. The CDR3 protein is CASSLYHRGRTEAFF. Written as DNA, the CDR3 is TGTGCCAGCAGCCTCTACCACAGGGGGCGGACTGAAGCTTTCTTT.

This CDR3 is CASSLHRGESSYEQYV. The CDR3 nucleotides read TGTGCCAGCAGTTTACACAGAGGGGAAAGCTCCTACGAGCAGTACGTC. This chain connects TRBV28 to TRBJ2-7; D could derive from TRBD1 or TRBD2 (5 bases each). From germline, CDR1 is MDHEN and CDR2 SYDVKM. V dropped 2 bases and J dropped 0 bases, with 14 bases sitting between them. This CDR3 is 16 amino acids long.

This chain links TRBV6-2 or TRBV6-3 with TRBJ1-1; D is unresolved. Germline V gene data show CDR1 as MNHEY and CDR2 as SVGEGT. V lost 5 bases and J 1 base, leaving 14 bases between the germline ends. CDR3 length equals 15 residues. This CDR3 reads CASSLPGPWNTEAFF. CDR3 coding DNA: TGTGCCAGCAGTCTCCCCGGACCCTGGAACACTGAAGCTTTCTTT.

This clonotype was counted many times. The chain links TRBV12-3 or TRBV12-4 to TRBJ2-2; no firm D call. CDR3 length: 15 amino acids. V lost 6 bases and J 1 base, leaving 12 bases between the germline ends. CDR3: CASRPEDLNTGELFF. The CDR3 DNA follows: TGTGCCAGCAGGCCAGAGGACCTGAACACCGGGGAGCTGTTTTTT.

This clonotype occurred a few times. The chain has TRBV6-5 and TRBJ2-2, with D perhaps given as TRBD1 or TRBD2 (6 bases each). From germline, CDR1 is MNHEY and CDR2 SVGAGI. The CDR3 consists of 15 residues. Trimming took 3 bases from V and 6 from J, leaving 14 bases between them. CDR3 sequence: CASSYAGQGAGELFF. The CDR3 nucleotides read TGTGCCAGCAGTTATGCGGGACAAGGTGCCGGGGAGCTGTTTTTT.

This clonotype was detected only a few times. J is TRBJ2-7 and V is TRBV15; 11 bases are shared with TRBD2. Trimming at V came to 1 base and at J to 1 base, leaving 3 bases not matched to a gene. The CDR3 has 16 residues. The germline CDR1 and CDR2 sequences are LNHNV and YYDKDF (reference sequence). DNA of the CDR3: TGTGCCACCAGCAGAGTTACTAGCGGGGGTTCCTACGAGCAGTACTTC. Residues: CATSRVTSGGSYEQYF.

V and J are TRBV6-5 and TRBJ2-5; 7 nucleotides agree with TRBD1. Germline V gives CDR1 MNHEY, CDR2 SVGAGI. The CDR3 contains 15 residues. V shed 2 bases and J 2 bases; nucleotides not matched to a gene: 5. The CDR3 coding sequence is TGTGCCAGCAGTTACCTAAGGACAGGACAAGAGACCCAGTACTTC. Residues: CASSYLRTGQETQYF.

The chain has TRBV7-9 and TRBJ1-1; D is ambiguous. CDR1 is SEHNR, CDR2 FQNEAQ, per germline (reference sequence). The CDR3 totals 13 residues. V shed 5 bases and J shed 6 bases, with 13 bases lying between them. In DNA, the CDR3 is TGTGCCAGCAGCCCCCTCAAGGGCGCTGAAGCTTTCTTT. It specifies CASSPLKGAEAFF. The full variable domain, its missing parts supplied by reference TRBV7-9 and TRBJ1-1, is DTGVSQNPRHKITKRGQNVTFRCDPISEHNRLYWYRQTLGQGPEFLTYFQNEAQLEKSRLLSDRFSAERPKGSFSTLEIQRTEQGDSAMYLCASSPLKGAEAFFGQGTRLTVV.

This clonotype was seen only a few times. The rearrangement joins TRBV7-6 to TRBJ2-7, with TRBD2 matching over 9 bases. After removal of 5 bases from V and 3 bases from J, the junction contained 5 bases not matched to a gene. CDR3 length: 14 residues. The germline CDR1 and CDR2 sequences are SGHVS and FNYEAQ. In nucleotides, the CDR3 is TGTGCCAGCAGCGAGGGACTAGCCTACTACGAGCAGTACTTC. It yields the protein CASSEGLAYYEQYF. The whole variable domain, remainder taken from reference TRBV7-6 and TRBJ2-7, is GAGVSQSPRYKVTKRGQDVALRCDPISGHVSLYWYRQALGQGPEFLTYFNYEAQQDKSGLPNDRFSAERPEGSISTLTIQRTEQRDSAMYRCASSEGLAYYEQYFGPGTRLTVT.

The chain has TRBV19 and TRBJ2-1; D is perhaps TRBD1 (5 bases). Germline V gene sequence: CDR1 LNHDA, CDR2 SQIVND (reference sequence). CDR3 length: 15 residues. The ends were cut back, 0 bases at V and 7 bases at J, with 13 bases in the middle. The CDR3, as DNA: TGTGCCAGTAGTATAGATCAGGGTCATACTAATGAGCAGTTCTTC. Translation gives CASSIDQGHTNEQFF. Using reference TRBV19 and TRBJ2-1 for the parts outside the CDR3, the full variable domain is DGGITQSPKYLFRKEGQNVTLSCEQNLNHDAMYWYRQDPGQGLRLIYYSQIVNDFQKGDIAEGYSVSREKKESFPLTVTSAQKNPTAFYLCASSIDQGHTNEQFFGPGTRLTVL.